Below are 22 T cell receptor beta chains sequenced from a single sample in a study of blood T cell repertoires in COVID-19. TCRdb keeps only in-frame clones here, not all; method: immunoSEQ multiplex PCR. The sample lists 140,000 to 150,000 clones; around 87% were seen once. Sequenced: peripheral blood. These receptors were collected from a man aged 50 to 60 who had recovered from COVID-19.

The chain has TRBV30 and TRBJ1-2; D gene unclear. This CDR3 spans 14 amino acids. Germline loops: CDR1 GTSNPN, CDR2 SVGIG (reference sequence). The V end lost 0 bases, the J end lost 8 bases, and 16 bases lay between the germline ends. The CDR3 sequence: CAWSVSHRVLGYTF. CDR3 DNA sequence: TGTGCCTGGAGTGTTAGTCATCGGGTCTTGGGCTACACCTTC.

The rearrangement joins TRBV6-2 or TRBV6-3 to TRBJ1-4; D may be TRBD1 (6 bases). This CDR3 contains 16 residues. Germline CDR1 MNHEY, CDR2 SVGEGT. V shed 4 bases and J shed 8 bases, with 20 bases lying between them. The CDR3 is CASSFHRVVVYEKLFF. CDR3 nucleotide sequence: TGTGCCAGCAGTTTTCACAGGGTGGTGGTGTACGAAAAACTGTTTTTT.

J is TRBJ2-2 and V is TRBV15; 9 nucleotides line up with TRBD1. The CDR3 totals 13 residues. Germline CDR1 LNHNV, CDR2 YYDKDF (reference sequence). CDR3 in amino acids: CATGTGITGELFF. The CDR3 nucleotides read TGTGCTACCGGGACAGGGATCACCGGGGAGCTGTTTTTT.

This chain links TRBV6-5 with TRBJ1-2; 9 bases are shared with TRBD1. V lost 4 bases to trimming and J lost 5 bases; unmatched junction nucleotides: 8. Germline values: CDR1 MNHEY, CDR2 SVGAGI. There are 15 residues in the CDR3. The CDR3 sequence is CASSSTGGVGYGYTF. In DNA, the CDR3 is TGTGCCAGCAGTTCGACAGGGGGAGTGGGTTATGGCTACACCTTC.

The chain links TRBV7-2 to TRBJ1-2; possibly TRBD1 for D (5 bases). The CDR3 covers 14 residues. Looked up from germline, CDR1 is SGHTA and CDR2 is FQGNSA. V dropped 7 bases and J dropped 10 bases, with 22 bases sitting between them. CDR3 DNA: TGTGCCAGCACCGGGAGGGGACGGCCGTTTTCCTACACCTTC. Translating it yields CASTGRGRPFSYTF.

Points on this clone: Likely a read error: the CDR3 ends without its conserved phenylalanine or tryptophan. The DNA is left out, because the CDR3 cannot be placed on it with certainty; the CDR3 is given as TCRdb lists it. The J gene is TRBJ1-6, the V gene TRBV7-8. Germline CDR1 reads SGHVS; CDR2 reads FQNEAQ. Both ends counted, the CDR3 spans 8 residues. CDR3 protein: CASSPGRV.

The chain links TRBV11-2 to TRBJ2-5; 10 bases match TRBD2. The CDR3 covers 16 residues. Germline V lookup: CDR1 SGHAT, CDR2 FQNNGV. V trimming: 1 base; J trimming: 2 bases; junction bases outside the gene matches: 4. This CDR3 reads CASSLAASGGQETQYF. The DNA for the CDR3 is TGTGCCAGCAGCTTAGCCGCTAGCGGGGGACAAGAGACCCAGTACTTC.

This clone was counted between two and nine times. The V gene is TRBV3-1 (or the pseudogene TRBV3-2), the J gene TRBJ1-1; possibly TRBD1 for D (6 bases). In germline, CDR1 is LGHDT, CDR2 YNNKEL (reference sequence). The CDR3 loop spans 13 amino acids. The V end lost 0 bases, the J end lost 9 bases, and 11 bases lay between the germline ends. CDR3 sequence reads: CASSQEGGGKAFF. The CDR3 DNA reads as TGTGCCAGCAGCCAAGAAGGGGGGGGAAAAGCTTTCTTT.

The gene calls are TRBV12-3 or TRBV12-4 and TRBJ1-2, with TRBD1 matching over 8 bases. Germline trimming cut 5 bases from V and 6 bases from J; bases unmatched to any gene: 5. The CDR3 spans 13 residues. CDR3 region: CASSPRTGHGYTF. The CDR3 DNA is TGTGCCAGCAGTCCCAGGACAGGGCATGGCTACACCTTC.

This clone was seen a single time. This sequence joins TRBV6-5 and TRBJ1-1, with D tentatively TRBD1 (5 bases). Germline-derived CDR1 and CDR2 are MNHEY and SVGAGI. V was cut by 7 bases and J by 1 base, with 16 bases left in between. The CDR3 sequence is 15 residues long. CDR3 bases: TGTGCCAGCAACTCCCGGCAGGGATCGAACACTGAAGCTTTCTTT. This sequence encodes CASNSRQGSNTEAFF.

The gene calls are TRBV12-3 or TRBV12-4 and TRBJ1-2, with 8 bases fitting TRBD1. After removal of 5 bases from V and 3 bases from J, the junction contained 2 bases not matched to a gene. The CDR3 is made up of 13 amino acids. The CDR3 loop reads CASSPDRDYGYTF. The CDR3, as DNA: TGTGCCAGCAGTCCGGACAGGGACTATGGCTACACCTTC.

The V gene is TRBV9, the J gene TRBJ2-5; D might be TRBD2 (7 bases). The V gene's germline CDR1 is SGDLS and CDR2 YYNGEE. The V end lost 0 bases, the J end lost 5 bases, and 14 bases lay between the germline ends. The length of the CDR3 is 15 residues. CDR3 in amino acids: CASSVVTGGVETQYF. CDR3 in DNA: TGTGCCAGCAGCGTAGTAACGGGGGGCGTGGAGACCCAGTACTTC.

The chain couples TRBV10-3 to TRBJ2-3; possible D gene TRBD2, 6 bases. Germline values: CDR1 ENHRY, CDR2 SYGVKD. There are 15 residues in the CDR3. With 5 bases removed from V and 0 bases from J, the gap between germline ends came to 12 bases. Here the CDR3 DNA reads TGTGCCATCAGTCTGACTGGGACTAGCACAGATACGCAGTATTTT. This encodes CAISLTGTSTDTQYF.

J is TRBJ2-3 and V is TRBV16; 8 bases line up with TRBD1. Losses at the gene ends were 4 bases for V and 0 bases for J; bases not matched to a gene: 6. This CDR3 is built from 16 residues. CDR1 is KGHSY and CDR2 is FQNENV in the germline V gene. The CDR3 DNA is TGTGCCAGCAGCCCCCGGACAGGGCCTAGCACAGATACGCAGTATTTT. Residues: CASSPRTGPSTDTQYF.

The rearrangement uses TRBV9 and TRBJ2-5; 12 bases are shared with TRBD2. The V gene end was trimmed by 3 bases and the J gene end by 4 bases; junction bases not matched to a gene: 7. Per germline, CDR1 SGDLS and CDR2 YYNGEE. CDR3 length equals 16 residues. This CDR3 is CASSAASGGARETQYF. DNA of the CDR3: TGTGCCAGCAGCGCGGCTAGCGGGGGGGCCCGAGAGACCCAGTACTTC.

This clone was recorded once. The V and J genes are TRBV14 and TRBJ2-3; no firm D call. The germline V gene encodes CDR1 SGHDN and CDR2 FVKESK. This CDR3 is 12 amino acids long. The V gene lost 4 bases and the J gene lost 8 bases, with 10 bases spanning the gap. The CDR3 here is CASSPGQRTQYF. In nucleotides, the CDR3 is TGTGCCAGCAGCCCCGGCCAGCGTACGCAGTATTTT.

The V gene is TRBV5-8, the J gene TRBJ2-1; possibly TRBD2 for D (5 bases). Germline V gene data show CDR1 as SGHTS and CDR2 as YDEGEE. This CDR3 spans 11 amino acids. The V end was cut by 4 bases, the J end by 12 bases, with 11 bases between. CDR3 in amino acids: CASSVNRGQFF. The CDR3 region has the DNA TGTGCCAGCAGCGTAAATCGGGGGCAGTTCTTC.

CDR3: CASSPGGNNQPQHF. The CDR3 nucleotides read TGTGCCAGCTCCCCGGGGGGTAACAATCAGCCCCAGCATTTT. The chain carries TRBV18 and TRBJ1-5; D might be TRBD1 (5 bases). This CDR3 contains 14 residues. Germline values: CDR1 KGHSH, CDR2 LQKENI. Trimming cost V 6 bases and J 3 bases, with 12 bases left between them. The variable domain in full, with the rest retrieved from reference TRBV18 and TRBJ1-5, is NAGVMQNPRHLVRRRGQEARLRCSPMKGHSHVYWYRQLPEEGLKFMVYLQKENIIDESGMPKERFSAEFPKEGPSILRIQQVVRGDSAAYFCASSPGGNNQPQHFGDGTRLSIL.

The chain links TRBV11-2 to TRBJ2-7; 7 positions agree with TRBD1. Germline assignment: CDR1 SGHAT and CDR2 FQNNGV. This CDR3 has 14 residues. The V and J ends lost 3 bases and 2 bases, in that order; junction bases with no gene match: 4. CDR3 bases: TGTGCCAGCAGCTTCCGACAGGGACCCTACGAGCAGTACTTC. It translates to CASSFRQGPYEQYF.

The CDR3 sequence: CASRTGPGNTIYF. DNA for the CDR3: TGTGCCAGCCGGACAGGGCCCGGAAACACCATATATTTT. The chain is built from TRBV12-3 or TRBV12-4 and TRBJ1-3, with 8 bases identical to TRBD1. This CDR3 has 13 residues. The trim removed 8 bases at V and 4 bases at J, leaving 4 bases unmatched.

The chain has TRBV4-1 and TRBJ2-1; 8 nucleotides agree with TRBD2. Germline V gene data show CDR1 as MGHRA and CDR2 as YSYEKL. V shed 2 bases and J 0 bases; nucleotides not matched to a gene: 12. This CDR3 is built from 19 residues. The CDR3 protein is CASSQKGRGAQSSYNEQFF. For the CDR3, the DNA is TGCGCCAGCAGCCAAAAGGGGCGGGGGGCCCAGAGCTCCTACAATGAGCAGTTCTTC.

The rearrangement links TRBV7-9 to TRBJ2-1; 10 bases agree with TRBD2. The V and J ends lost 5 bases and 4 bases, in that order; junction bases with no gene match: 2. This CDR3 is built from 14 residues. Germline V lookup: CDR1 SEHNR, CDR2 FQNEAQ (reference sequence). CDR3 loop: CASSRTSGYNEQFF. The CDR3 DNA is TGTGCCAGCAGCCGGACTAGCGGTTACAATGAGCAGTTCTTC.